The 24 T cell receptor beta chains below all came from one sample that was sequenced in a study of T cell repertoires in cytomegalovirus infection. These TCRs are of unknown antigen specificity. TCRdb redid the calling of the reads with MiXCR, one entry per CDR3 protein. The sample carries under 850,000 distinct CDR3 sequences, about 30% recorded once. This specimen consisted of cultured PBMCs, obtained from culture after CMV antigen stimulation. Every receptor here comes from a human donor in good health (CMV status not recorded). Some clones in this sample may be carry-over from other donors' samples.

This clonotype was observed a few times. This chain connects TRBV7-2 to TRBJ1-2; TRBD1 matches 7 bases. CDR3 size: 14 residues. In germline, CDR1 is SGHTA, CDR2 FQGNSA. V gave up 7 bases and J gave up 4 bases; unmatched junction bases: 9. CDR3 bases: TGTGCCAGCACCACCTGGACAGGAGTCTATGGCTACACCTTC. The encoded protein is CASTTWTGVYGYTF.

This CDR3 is CASSPGRGLGVGYTF. Here the CDR3 DNA reads TGTGCCAGCTCACCAGGGCGGGGACTTGGGGTCGGCTACACCTTC. The rearrangement links TRBV18 to TRBJ1-2; maybe TRBD1 (5 bases). The germline V gene has CDR1 KGHSH and CDR2 LQKENI. This CDR3 is built from 15 residues. The V gene lost 2 bases and the J gene lost 8 bases, with 18 bases spanning the gap.

This clonotype was seen only a few times. The V gene is TRBV11-2, the J gene TRBJ1-5; the D is unclear. This CDR3 spans 13 amino acids. Trimming took off 6 bases at V and 3 bases at J, with 9 bases between the two ends. Germline-derived CDR1 and CDR2 are SGHAT and FQNNGV. For the CDR3, the DNA is TGTGCCAGCAGTGAGGCGGACAATCAGCCCCAGCATTTT. It yields the protein CASSEADNQPQHF.

The chain links TRBV14 to TRBJ2-5, with a weak D call TRBD2 (5 bases). The length of the CDR3 is 14 residues. Germline CDR1 and CDR2: SGHDN and FVKESK. V shed 5 bases and J shed 10 bases, with 20 bases lying between them. Here the CDR3 reads CASSDLRNGGGQYF. DNA of the CDR3: TGTGCCAGCAGCGATCTCCGTAACGGAGGTGGCCAGTACTTC.

This chain links TRBV20-1 with TRBJ2-3; TRBD2 aligns across 7 bases. J lost 4 bases, V lost 6 bases, and 4 bases had no gene match. The CDR3 extends over 12 amino acids. Germline lookup yields CDR1 DFQATT and CDR2 SNEGSKA (reference sequence). The CDR3 region has the DNA TGCAGTGCCGCGGGAGATTCAGATACGCAGTATTTT. Translated, it gives CSAAGDSDTQYF.

V usage is TRBV20-1 and J usage is TRBJ1-2; the D is unclear. Trimming stripped 1 base from V and 0 bases from J, with 6 bases between. The CDR3 contains 13 residues. Germline V gives CDR1 DFQATT, CDR2 SNEGSKA (reference sequence). CDR3 loop: CSARAVANYGYTF. The CDR3 nucleotides are TGCAGTGCTAGAGCGGTGGCTAACTATGGCTACACCTTC.

The V call is TRBV5-1, the J call TRBJ2-1; 8 positions agree with TRBD2. The CDR3 is made up of 14 amino acids. J was trimmed by 9 bases and V by 3 bases; bases with no gene match: 8. Germline CDR1 reads SGHRS; CDR2 reads YFSETQ. In DNA form, the CDR3 reads TGCGCCAGCAGCTGGGGACTAGGGGCTAGTGAGCAGTTCTTC. Protein sequence: CASSWGLGASEQFF. Complete variable domain (other parts from reference TRBV5-1 and TRBJ2-1): KAGVTQTPRYLIKTRGQQVTLSCSPISGHRSVSWYQQTPGQGLQFLFEYFSETQRNKGNFPGRFSGRQFSNSRSEMNVSTLELGDSALYLCASSWGLGASEQFFGPGTRLTVL.

This clonotype was detected only a few times. V usage is TRBV18 and J usage is TRBJ1-1, with D possibly TRBD1 on 5 matching bases. This CDR3 region has 14 residues. V dropped 6 bases and J dropped 5 bases, with 16 bases sitting between them. Germline assignment: CDR1 KGHSH and CDR2 LQKENI. This chain's CDR3 is CASSQYQGETEAFF. The CDR3 coding sequence is TGTGCCAGCTCCCAATACCAGGGTGAGACTGAAGCTTTCTTT. The variable domain in full, completed from reference TRBV18 and TRBJ1-1, reads NAGVMQNPRHLVRRRGQEARLRCSPMKGHSHVYWYRQLPEEGLKFMVYLQKENIIDESGMPKERFSAEFPKEGPSILRIQQVVRGDSAAYFCASSQYQGETEAFFGQGTRLTVV.

In this sample, this clonotype turned up a few times. V gene TRBV6-5 combines with J gene TRBJ1-1; possibly TRBD1 for D (5 bases). Trimming pared 2 bases from V and 11 bases from J, leaving 12 bases between. The germline V gene has CDR1 MNHEY and CDR2 SVGAGI. The CDR3 consists of 12 residues. CDR3 region: CASSYGAGAAFF. The CDR3 coding sequence is TGTGCCAGCAGTTACGGGGCAGGCGCGGCTTTCTTT.

This clonotype showed up many times. The rearrangement links TRBV7-6 to TRBJ1-1; no reliable D call. V lost 5 bases and J 1 base, leaving 8 bases between the germline ends. Germline V gene data show CDR1 as SGHVS and CDR2 as FNYEAQ. This CDR3 has 13 residues. The CDR3 nucleotides read TGTGCCAGCAGCCCGGACGGGAACACTGAAGCTTTCTTT. Translated: CASSPDGNTEAFF. The full variable domain, in which reference TRBV7-6 and TRBJ1-1 provide the parts outside the CDR3, is GAGVSQSPRYKVTKRGQDVALRCDPISGHVSLYWYRQALGQGPEFLTYFNYEAQQDKSGLPNDRFSAERPEGSISTLTIQRTEQRDSAMYRCASSPDGNTEAFFGQGTRLTVV.

This chain uses TRBV20-1 with TRBJ2-3, with 9 bases identical to TRBD2. Germline CDR1 DFQATT, CDR2 SNEGSKA (reference sequence). J lost 2 bases, V lost 4 bases, and 4 bases had no gene match. The CDR3 sequence is 14 residues long. The CDR3 DNA reads as TGCAGTGCTAATCTAGCGGGGACCACAGATACGCAGTATTTT. It translates to CSANLAGTTDTQYF.

The chain is built from TRBV18 and TRBJ2-7; TRBD2 agrees at 10 bases. The CDR3 is 16 amino acids. With 0 bases clipped from V and 6 bases from J, the junction kept 8 bases outside the gene matches. CDR1 KGHSH and CDR2 LQKENI come from the germline V gene. The DNA for the CDR3 is TGTGCCAGCTCACCACCTCTAGCGGGAGTGTCGTCCGAGCAGTACTTC. It yields the protein CASSPPLAGVSSEQYF.

The chain joins TRBV25-1 to TRBJ1-1; TRBD1 agrees at 9 bases. The CDR3 sequence is 17 residues long. Germline V CDR1 and CDR2: MGHDK, SYGVNS. V dropped 5 bases and J dropped 4; count of bases not matched to a gene: 14. For the CDR3, the DNA is TGTGCCAGCAGTTATGCCGGGACAGGGTTTATCGGCACTGAAGCTTTCTTT. Encoded protein: CASSYAGTGFIGTEAFF.

In its sample, this clonotype was seen a few times. The V gene is TRBV5-4, the J gene TRBJ1-1; D is unresolved. The CDR3 loop spans 13 amino acids. Trimming shortened V by 4 bases and J by 2 bases, and 9 bases separated the two germline ends. The germline gives CDR1 SGHNT, CDR2 YYREEE (reference sequence). For the CDR3, the DNA is TGTGCCAGCAGCCCGGAGGATAACACTGAAGCTTTCTTT. Protein product: CASSPEDNTEAFF. Filled out from reference TRBV5-4 and TRBJ1-1, the complete variable domain reads ETGVTQSPTHLIKTRGQQVTLRCSSQSGHNTVSWYQQALGQGPQFIFQYYREEENGRGNFPPRFSGLQFPNYSSELNVNALELDDSALYLCASSPEDNTEAFFGQGTRLTVV.

The chain is built from TRBV6-6 and TRBJ2-3; D is unclear. The ends were cut back, 2 bases at V and 2 bases at J, with 14 bases in the middle. Germline V lookup: CDR1 MNHNY, CDR2 SVGAGI (reference sequence). The CDR3 spans 16 residues. The CDR3 bases are TGTGCCAGCAGTTACACCCCCCCAGGATCCACAGATACGCAGTATTTT. Translated: CASSYTPPGSTDTQYF.

The rearrangement links TRBV11-2 to TRBJ1-1; D is uncertain. The CDR3 sequence is 16 residues long. V was trimmed by 6 bases and J by 1 base, leaving 18 bases between them. CDR1 and CDR2 (germline): SGHAT, FQNNGV. CDR3 sequence reads: CASSSTTRRRNTEAFF. In nucleotides, the CDR3 is TGTGCCAGCAGTTCTACTACGAGACGGCGGAACACTGAAGCTTTCTTT.

The gene calls are TRBV6-5 and TRBJ2-7, with D hard to call. The germline V gene has CDR1 MNHEY and CDR2 SVGAGI. CDR3 length equals 14 residues. The V end was cut by 5 bases, the J end by 1 base, with 12 bases between. The CDR3 reads CASSRDPLSYEQYF. The DNA for the CDR3 is TGTGCCAGCAGTAGAGACCCCCTATCCTACGAGCAGTACTTC.

This clonotype was detected ten times or more. V usage is TRBV7-2 and J usage is TRBJ2-1; D is unclear. In germline, CDR1 is SGHTA, CDR2 FQGNSA. This CDR3 comprises 14 residues. V was cut by 5 bases and J by 7 bases, with 15 bases left in between. The CDR3 coding sequence is TGTGCCAGCAGCGCGACCTACTGGGGAAATGAGCAGTTCTTC. Residues: CASSATYWGNEQFF.

V is TRBV6-2 or TRBV6-3 and J is TRBJ1-1, with TRBD1 matching over 7 bases. The germline CDR1 and CDR2 sequences are MNHEY and SVGEGT. CDR3 length: 17 residues. The junction had 13 bases not matched to a gene; V was cut back by 6 bases and J by 0 bases. CDR3 amino acids: CASSRQLTGDLNTEAFF. DNA for the CDR3: TGTGCCAGCAGCCGCCAGCTCACAGGGGACCTGAACACTGAAGCTTTCTTT.

The rearrangement joins TRBV28 to TRBJ2-1; 12 bases match TRBD2. Germline trimming cut 5 bases from V and 8 bases from J; bases unmatched to any gene: 7. Germline CDR1 is MDHEN and CDR2 is SYDVKM. The CDR3 runs to 15 residues. The CDR3 spells CASSTPSGGADEQFF. As DNA, the CDR3 is TGTGCCAGCAGTACGCCTAGCGGGGGGGCCGATGAGCAGTTCTTC.

This clonotype turned up a few times. The V and J genes are TRBV7-2 and TRBJ2-1; a weak D match, TRBD2 (7 bases). The CDR3 contains 17 residues. The V gene's germline CDR1 is SGHTA and CDR2 FQGNSA. Trimming took off 2 bases at V and 4 bases at J, with 18 bases between the two ends. In DNA form, the CDR3 reads TGTGCCAGCAGCTTATCACCCAGGGAGGGGGTGTACAATGAGCAGTTCTTC. This encodes CASSLSPREGVYNEQFF.

This clonotype was seen more than once but under ten times. The rearrangement links TRBV5-4 to TRBJ2-3, with TRBD1 as a possible D gene (5 bases). Germline V gene data show CDR1 as SGHNT and CDR2 as YYREEE (reference sequence). V was clipped by 0 bases and J by 0 bases, with 8 bases between them. CDR3 length: 15 residues. Here the CDR3 DNA reads TGTGCCAGCAGCTTGGCAGGGATTAGCACAGATACGCAGTATTTT. It codes for CASSLAGISTDTQYF.

This clonotype was observed a few times. This chain joins TRBV10-3 and TRBJ2-1, with 7 bases that match TRBD1. The CDR3 length is 16 residues. CDR1 is ENHRY and CDR2 is SYGVKD in the germline V gene. V was clipped by 4 bases and J by 7 bases; unmatched bases: 13. The CDR3 is CAISVTGTAVTNEQFF. Written as DNA, the CDR3 is TGTGCCATCAGTGTTACCGGGACAGCTGTAACAAATGAGCAGTTCTTC.

This clonotype was observed a few times. V and J are TRBV6-2 or TRBV6-3 and TRBJ1-1; D ambiguous. Germline V CDR1 and CDR2: MNHEY, SVGEGT. The CDR3 has 14 amino acids. Trimming stripped 5 bases from V and 3 bases from J, with 13 bases between. The CDR3 sequence is CASSPPRSHTEAFF. DNA of the CDR3: TGTGCCAGCAGTCCCCCAAGGAGCCACACTGAAGCTTTCTTT.